A selection of T cell receptor beta chains follows, all from one sample in a study of blood T cell repertoires in COVID-19. Assay: immunoSEQ multiplex PCR; the TCRdb copy retains only in-frame clones and omits some. The table shows about 260,000 clones, with roughly nine tenths occurring only once. Sequencing was performed on peripheral blood. The receptors were gathered from a woman aged 50 to 60 who had recovered from COVID-19. Both conserved end residues are part of each CDR3.

j_gene	v_gene	CDR3aa
TRBJ1-4	TRBV2	CASSGQGATEKLFF
TRBJ2-1	TRBV2	CASTYRRQAYNEQFF
TRBJ2-1	TRBV5-1	CASSSGLAGGYNEQFF
TRBJ1-4	TRBV19	CASSIRGQEKLFF
TRBJ2-2	TRBV6-5	CASSYSSGGELFF
TRBJ2-1	TRBV5-4	CASSFGRGSYNEQFF
TRBJ1-1	TRBV18	CASSPGQGNIAFF
TRBJ2-3	TRBV15	CATSRAGLITDTQYF
TRBJ2-3	TRBV30	CAWRTGVWQYF
TRBJ1-4	TRBV4-3	CASSQAGGINEKLFF
TRBJ2-5	TRBV15	CATSSPLRETQYF
TRBJ2-3	TRBV9	CASSVLGGQGHSQYF
TRBJ2-3	TRBV5-1	CASSWPTSGGHRSTDTQYF
TRBJ2-2	TRBV11-3	CASSLGGQTNTGELFF
TRBJ2-7	TRBV19	CASSTGTHADEQYF
TRBJ1-1	TRBV27	CASSPRGRYDGAFF
TRBJ1-5	TRBV7-2	CASSSPRGSGNQPQHF
TRBJ2-1	TRBV6-6	CASSYSSGIGQFF
TRBJ2-3	TRBV30	CAWGTGTDTQYF
TRBJ2-5	TRBV6-5	CASSYQGVETQYF
TRBJ2-7	TRBV18	CASSRDYYEQYF
TRBJ1-2	TRBV6-5	CASSSLAGARDGYTF
TRBJ2-3	TRBV2	CASSGQGTDTQYF
TRBJ2-7	TRBV9	CASSVGGSPYEQYF
TRBJ1-1	TRBV5-1	CASSFGTTTEAFF
TRBJ2-2	TRBV3-1/TRBV3-2	CASSHSGAGELFF
TRBJ2-5	TRBV27	CASSFGGQETQYF
TRBJ1-3	TRBV7-9	CASSLVIGMGNTIYF
TRBJ2-2	TRBV5-1	CASSSGLQNTGELFF
TRBJ2-7	TRBV5-4	CASSGSGGAPYEQYF
TRBJ1-2	TRBV5-1	CASRMAGADGYTF
TRBJ2-3	TRBV28	CASSLSRGADTQYF
TRBJ2-1	TRBV6-5	CASSYGGVASYNEQFF
TRBJ1-1	TRBV5-6	CASSSGTGMFTEAFF
TRBJ2-1	TRBV27	CASSLWLAPYNEQFF
TRBJ2-5	TRBV24-1	CATTPGTGKETQYF
TRBJ1-2	TRBV11-2	CASSPGTLRRYGYTF
TRBJ2-7	TRBV7-2	CASSPGGVERELLFYEQYF